This T cell receptor (beta chain) came from a study of control samples from healthy donors and cancer patients. CDR3 length: 15 residues. Germline-derived CDR1 and CDR2 are MGHRA and YSYEKL. V was clipped by 3 bases and J by 1 base, with 12 bases between them. Sequencing used immunoSEQ multiplex PCR; TCRdb keeps in-frame clones, though not all of them. This table has 160,000 or so clones, nearly 96% appearing once. The chain is built from TRBV4-1 and TRBJ1-1, with D hard to call. The TCR was taken from a woman aged 25 to 45 in good health. Source material: blood. The CDR3 protein is CASSQVPDPNTEAFF. The CDR3 DNA follows: TGCGCCAGCAGCCAGGTACCCGACCCGAACACTGAAGCTTTCTTT.